These 28 T cell receptor beta chains share one sample of origin, sequenced in a study of cytomegalovirus exposure and HLA in healthy donors. 13 Jbeta primers and 60 Vbeta primers were used for the PCR. Sequencing used immunoSEQ multiplex PCR; TCRdb keeps in-frame clones, though not all of them. The data hold more than 85,000 clones, with under 80% observed a single time. The sample comprised PBMCs. The receptors stem from a woman aged 18-29 years in good health and CMV-seropositive.

V gene TRBV6-5 combines with J gene TRBJ2-3; D remains ambiguous. V was shortened by 4 bases and J by 3 bases, with 14 bases between the two germline ends. Germline loops: CDR1 MNHEY, CDR2 SVGAGI. The CDR3 has 15 amino acids. The CDR3 region has the DNA TGTGCCAGCAGTTTAATCGGCGGAGCGACAGATACGCAGTATTTT. Protein: CASSLIGGATDTQYF.

This clone has more than one count but fewer than ten. The J gene is TRBJ2-7, the V gene TRBV28; D perhaps matches TRBD1 (5 bases). Germline-derived CDR1 and CDR2 are MDHEN and SYDVKM. This CDR3 is 12 amino acids long. The V end was cut by 10 bases, the J end by 4 bases, with 14 bases between. In DNA form, the CDR3 reads TGTGCCACCATAAGGGGAATGTACGAGCAGTACTTC. Translating gives CATIRGMYEQYF.

V usage is TRBV10-3 and J usage is TRBJ2-1, with 9 bases identical to TRBD2. The junction had 7 bases not matched to a gene; V was cut back by 4 bases and J by 3 bases. Germline CDR1 and CDR2: ENHRY and SYGVKD. The CDR3 spans 16 residues. CDR3 nucleotide sequence: TGTGCCATCAGTGGGTCCATAGCGGGAGACTACAATGAGCAGTTCTTC. Protein sequence: CAISGSIAGDYNEQFF.

The chain joins TRBV6-6 to TRBJ2-1, with D possibly being TRBD2 (6 bases). Germline CDR1 MNHNY, CDR2 SVGAGI (reference sequence). This CDR3 spans 15 amino acids. The V end was cut by 2 bases, the J end by 4 bases, with 12 bases between. For the CDR3, the DNA is TGTGCCAGCAGTTACGGGAGGAATCTTTACAATGAGCAGTTCTTC. Amino acid sequence: CASSYGRNLYNEQFF.

The J gene is TRBJ1-2, the V gene TRBV5-6; TRBD1 agrees at 11 bases. Per germline, CDR1 SGHDT and CDR2 YYEEEE. This CDR3 spans 15 amino acids. The junction had 6 bases not matched to a gene; V was cut back by 4 bases and J by 4 bases. The CDR3 DNA reads TGTGCCAGCAGCCCCAGGACAGGGGGCTTCTATGGCTACACCTTC. The encoded protein is CASSPRTGGFYGYTF.

The chain uses TRBV5-1 and TRBJ2-7; TRBD1 agrees at 7 bases. This CDR3 contains 14 residues. CDR1 is SGHRS and CDR2 is YFSETQ in the germline V gene. V trimming: 4 bases; J trimming: 3 bases; junction bases outside the gene matches: 7. The CDR3 DNA is TGCGCCAGCAGCAGGGGACAGAAAGACTACGAGCAGTACTTC. Its protein is CASSRGQKDYEQYF.

This sequence joins TRBV7-9 and TRBJ2-7; 8 bases fit TRBD1. CDR3 length: 16 residues. The V segment lost 3 bases and the J segment 0 bases; nucleotides outside the gene matches: 7. Germline CDR1 and CDR2: SEHNR and FQNEAQ (reference sequence). The CDR3 loop reads CASSLTPGTGSYEQYF. The CDR3 region has the DNA TGTGCCAGCAGCTTGACACCCGGGACAGGCTCCTACGAGCAGTACTTC.

The rearrangement uses TRBV9 and TRBJ2-6; no definite D call. V lost 0 bases to trimming and J lost 2 bases, with 3 bases between them. CDR3 length: 14 residues. Germline V lookup: CDR1 SGDLS, CDR2 YYNGEE. CDR3 DNA: TGTGCCAGCAGCGTAGCAGCTGGGGCCAACGTCCTGACTTTC. Translated: CASSVAAGANVLTF.

The V call is TRBV4-3, the J call TRBJ2-7, with 7 nucleotides matching TRBD1. Trimming removed 4 bases from V and 5 bases from J; junction bases left unmatched: 5. This CDR3 has 13 residues. CDR1 and CDR2 from the germline V gene are LGHNA and YSLEER. The CDR3 coding sequence is TGCGCCAGCAGCCCTGGGACAGAAGACGAGCAGTACTTC. Protein sequence: CASSPGTEDEQYF.

The chain couples TRBV7-9 to TRBJ2-2; 7 bases map to TRBD1. Germline V gene sequence: CDR1 SEHNR, CDR2 FQNEAQ (reference sequence). V dropped 10 bases and J dropped 3; count of bases not matched to a gene: 11. The CDR3 totals 15 residues. CDR3 nucleotides: TGTGCCAACTGGAAACCGGGACAGTACACCGGGGAGCTGTTTTTT. It codes for CANWKPGQYTGELFF.

The chain couples TRBV7-8 to TRBJ2-1, with D tentatively TRBD1 (6 bases). Germline V gene lookup returns CDR1 SGHVS and CDR2 FQNEAQ. The V end lost 5 bases, the J end lost 0 bases, and 11 bases lay between the germline ends. The CDR3 is 15 residues long. The CDR3 reads CASSHGQSSYNEQFF. The CDR3 DNA reads TGTGCCAGCAGCCACGGACAGAGCTCCTACAATGAGCAGTTCTTC.

This clone was picked up a small number of times. The chain is built from TRBV6-5 and TRBJ2-5; 8 bases line up with TRBD2. Germline values: CDR1 MNHEY, CDR2 SVGAGI. The junction had 3 bases not matched to a gene; V was cut back by 6 bases and J by 6 bases. The CDR3 is 12 amino acids. The CDR3 nucleotides read TGTGCCAGCAGCAGCGGGAGTAAGACCCAGTACTTC. Its translation is CASSSGSKTQYF.

The chain recombines TRBV6-1 with TRBJ1-6; D perhaps matches TRBD1 (5 bases). CDR3 size: 15 residues. V lost 5 bases to trimming and J lost 5 bases, with 13 bases between them. Germline V gene sequence: CDR1 MNHNS, CDR2 SASEGT. CDR3 coding DNA: TGTGCCAGCAGTAGACAGAGTACAGATAATTCACCCCTCCACTTT. Its protein is CASSRQSTDNSPLHF.

This clone has more than one count but fewer than ten. In DNA form, the CDR3 reads TGTGCCAGCAGTTCGGACAGGGGAGAGACCCAGTACTTC. This codes for CASSSDRGETQYF. The chain recombines TRBV27 with TRBJ2-5, with 9 nucleotides matching TRBD1. Germline V gives CDR1 MNHEY, CDR2 SMNVEV (reference sequence). V shed 4 bases, J shed 4 bases, and the junction held 1 base outside the gene matches. The CDR3 runs to 13 residues.

This clone was recorded a few times. V and J are TRBV20-1 and TRBJ1-2; 7 positions agree with TRBD1. The trim removed 8 bases at V and 6 bases at J, leaving 6 bases unmatched. The CDR3 is 11 amino acids. The germline gives CDR1 DFQATT, CDR2 SNEGSKA (reference sequence). CDR3 in amino acids: CSSTGANGYTF. The CDR3 nucleotides are TGCAGTAGTACAGGGGCGAATGGCTACACCTTC.

The chain has TRBV19 and TRBJ2-7; TRBD1 aligns across 9 bases. V dropped 5 bases and J dropped 3; count of bases not matched to a gene: 8. The CDR3 spans 15 residues. Germline CDR1 and CDR2: LNHDA and SQIVND (reference sequence). CDR3 protein: CASSAPGQGLYEQYF. CDR3 DNA sequence: TGTGCCAGTAGTGCTCCGGGACAGGGACTCTACGAGCAGTACTTC. The full variable domain, with the rest looked up from reference TRBV19 and TRBJ2-7, is DGGITQSPKYLFRKEGQNVTLSCEQNLNHDAMYWYRQDPGQGLRLIYYSQIVNDFQKGDIAEGYSVSREKKESFPLTVTSAQKNPTAFYLCASSAPGQGLYEQYFGPGTRLTVT.

The V call is TRBV19, the J call TRBJ2-1; D is possibly TRBD2 (5 bases). The germline V and J ends were trimmed by 3 bases and 4 bases, with 16 bases remaining between them. CDR1 LNHDA and CDR2 SQIVND come from the germline V gene (reference sequence). The CDR3 consists of 16 residues. This CDR3 is CASSIAGKLLYNEQFF. The CDR3 DNA follows: TGTGCCAGTAGTATCGCCGGGAAGCTACTTTACAATGAGCAGTTCTTC.

The rearrangement joins TRBV5-6 to TRBJ1-5, with no clear D. This CDR3 has 16 residues. V was pared by 0 bases and J by 2 bases, with 12 bases between. Germline V gives CDR1 SGHDT, CDR2 YYEEEE. In nucleotides, the CDR3 is TGTGCCAGCAGCTTGGCGGGTTCCATGGGCAATCAGCCCCAGCATTTT. It is translated as CASSLAGSMGNQPQHF.

The rearrangement uses TRBV29-1 and TRBJ1-4; D may be TRBD1 (6 bases). V shed 0 bases and J shed 8 bases, with 13 bases lying between them. Germline V CDR1 and CDR2: SQVTM, ANQGSEA. The CDR3 loop spans 14 amino acids. CDR3 coding DNA: TGCAGCGTTGAAGAGGTGGGGGCCGAAGAAAAACTGTTTTTT. Translation gives CSVEEVGAEEKLFF.

This clone showed up just a few times. The J gene is TRBJ2-5, the V gene TRBV6-1, with TRBD1 as a possible D gene (6 bases). With 8 bases removed from V and 4 bases from J, the gap between germline ends came to 14 bases. Germline CDR1 is MNHNS and CDR2 is SASEGT. This CDR3 has 13 amino acids. DNA for the CDR3: TGTGCCAGCTTAAGGACAGTGGGAGAGACCCAGTACTTC. It specifies CASLRTVGETQYF.

The rearrangement uses TRBV30 and TRBJ1-1; 12 bases map to TRBD1. The CDR3 is made up of 15 amino acids. Germline lookup yields CDR1 GTSNPN and CDR2 SVGIG (reference sequence). J was trimmed by 0 bases and V by 6 bases; bases with no gene match: 5. The CDR3 bases are TGTGCCTGTTGCCGGGACAGGGGGCTGAACACTGAAGCTTTCTTT. Translated: CACCRDRGLNTEAFF.

The chain links TRBV29-1 to TRBJ2-1; D not resolved. The CDR3 has 11 amino acids. V was cut by 1 base and J by 10 bases, with 8 bases left in between. The V gene's germline CDR1 is SQVTM and CDR2 ANQGSEA. The CDR3 DNA reads TGCAGCGTTGAAGTTGTTGCGGAGCAGTTCTTC. Translation gives CSVEVVAEQFF.

V gene TRBV5-1 combines with J gene TRBJ2-1, with no clear D. The CDR3 has 16 residues. CDR1 and CDR2 (germline): SGHRS, YFSETQ. The V end was cut by 0 bases, the J end by 8 bases, with 18 bases between. The CDR3 coding sequence is TGCGCCAGCAGCTTGGCGGGTGGCCGAGGCGTGGATGAGCAGTTCTTC. Amino acid sequence: CASSLAGGRGVDEQFF.

The rearrangement links TRBV4-3 to TRBJ2-1; 9 positions match TRBD2. The CDR3 length is 17 residues. Germline V CDR1 and CDR2: LGHNA, YSLEER. V lost 0 bases to trimming and J lost 6 bases; unmatched junction nucleotides: 9. The CDR3 nucleotides are TGCGCCAGCAGCCAAGATCACCCAGCGGGAGGTTGCAATGAGCAGTTCTTC. Amino acids: CASSQDHPAGGCNEQFF.

This clone was counted only a few times. One end of the junction varies from germline; a read error may be responsible. CDR3 bases: TGTGCCAGCAGTGAGGGCCTCAAGTACACGGGGGAGCTGTTTTTT. Amino acid sequence: CASSEGLKYTGELFF. The chain carries TRBV2 and TRBJ2-2, with D unclear. CDR3 length: 15 residues. CDR1 and CDR2 (germline): SNHLY, FYNNEI. Full variable domain (missing parts from reference TRBV2 and TRBJ2-2): EPEVTQTPSHQVTQMGQEVILRCVPISNHLYFYWYRQILGQKVEFLVSFYNNEISEKSEIFDDQFSVERPDGSNFTLKIRSTKLEDSAMYFCASSEGLKYTGELFFGEGSRLTVL.

The sample holds one count of this clone. The gene calls are TRBV29-1 and TRBJ2-7, with D possibly matching TRBD1 (6 bases). Trimming took off 4 bases at V and 0 bases at J, with 13 bases between the two ends. This CDR3 region has 14 residues. The V gene's germline CDR1 is SQVTM and CDR2 ANQGSEA. CDR3 in amino acids: CSVGAGQLSYEQYF. CDR3 sequence (DNA): TGCAGCGTTGGGGCCGGACAGCTCTCCTACGAGCAGTACTTC.

The V and J genes are TRBV9 and TRBJ2-2; D perhaps matches TRBD2 (5 bases). Germline V lookup: CDR1 SGDLS, CDR2 YYNGEE. The CDR3 has 16 residues. V was pared by 0 bases and J by 0 bases, with 9 bases between. The CDR3: CASSVVERTNTGELFF. For the CDR3, the DNA is TGTGCCAGCAGCGTAGTTGAGCGGACGAACACCGGGGAGCTGTTTTTT.

This clone was detected a few times. The V call is TRBV4-3, the J call TRBJ2-2; 9 bases are a match to TRBD1. The V and J ends lost 3 bases and 4 bases, in that order; junction bases with no gene match: 6. CDR3 size: 16 residues. Germline lookup yields CDR1 LGHNA and CDR2 YSLEER. The CDR3 protein is CASSQGQGDLTGELFF. The DNA for the CDR3 is TGCGCCAGCAGCCAGGGACAGGGTGATCTCACCGGGGAGCTGTTTTTT.